Detailed here is one T cell receptor (beta chain). Its target is not known. This CDR3 is also generated by other DNA sequences in the sample. The sample belongs to a study of cytomegalovirus exposure and HLA in healthy donors. 60 Vbeta and 13 Jbeta primers were used in PCR. Clones were read by immunoSEQ multiplex PCR, and TCRdb kept only the in-frame ones, dropping some. The table has 110,000 to 150,000 clones, 82% seen once. V shed 1 base and J 8 bases; nucleotides not matched to a gene: 0. Germline-derived CDR1 and CDR2 are SGHTA and FQGTGA. The CDR3 covers 13 residues. General study results and limits: HLA alleles were associated with 15,000 to 20,000 TCR beta sequences in a later analysis at 0.05 false discovery rate. The study flagged approximately 180 TCR beta chains as cytomegalovirus-associated.

The chain joins TRBV7-3 to TRBJ2-1, with TRBD2 matching over 9 bases. Source material: PBMCs. The TCR originated in a woman aged 60 to 75 in good health and CMV-seropositive. As DNA, the CDR3 is TGTGCCAGCAGCTTAAGCGGGGGGGATGAGCAGTTCTTC. Translating it yields CASSLSGGDEQFF.